These T cell receptor beta chains were read from a single sample in a study of identical twins. TCRdb ran MiXCR on the 5' RACE reads and lists one entry per CDR3 protein. The sample lists under 450,000 distinct CDR3 sequences, approximately 17% occurring once. The sequenced material came from naive T cells sorted from blood. These receptors all come from a man aged 50 or older in good health. Both conserved end residues are part of each CDR3. The D gene is left open where the match is weak. Some rows have no size entry. The others give once, few or many, or a class for an expanded clone.

NA,TRBJ2-5,TRBV2,NA,TGTGCCAGCAGTGTGGCGGTCCGTGAGACCCAGTACTTC,CASSVAVRETQYF
NA,TRBJ2-1,TRBV5-5,few,TGTGCCAGCAGCTGGACGGGGCGGTACAATGAGCAGTTCTTC,CASSWTGRYNEQFF
NA,TRBJ2-1,TRBV28,NA,TGTGCCAGCAGTTTCGTCCCGGGGGAGCAGTTCTTC,CASSFVPGEQFF
NA,TRBJ2-4,TRBV7-9,NA,TGTGCCAGCAGCTTATTTTCTGCACCCAAAAACATTCAGTACTTC,CASSLFSAPKNIQYF
NA,TRBJ2-7,TRBV12-3/TRBV12-4,many,TGTGCCAGCAGTTCCCGGGTAGCGGTCGAGCAGTACTTC,CASSSRVAVEQYF
TRBD2,TRBJ2-2,TRBV6-2/TRBV6-3,many,TGTGCCAGCAGAGCGGGGGGCCACACCGGGGAGCTGTTTTTT,CASRAGGHTGELFF
TRBD1,TRBJ2-1,TRBV5-6,NA,TGTGCCAGCATTACGGGACAGGGGTTCCCCTACAATGAGCAGTTCTTC,CASITGQGFPYNEQFF
TRBD2,TRBJ2-2,TRBV28,NA,TGTGCCAGCAGTTTACAAGCGGGAACCGGGGAGCTGTTTTTT,CASSLQAGTGELFF
NA,TRBJ1-1,TRBV4-3,many,TGCGCCAGCAGCGTCGGGACCCGCACTGAAGCTTTCTTT,CASSVGTRTEAFF
NA,TRBJ2-5,TRBV3-1,many,TGTGCCATCTCGTGGGGCGAAGAGACCCAGTACTTC,CAISWGEETQYF
TRBD2,TRBJ2-1,TRBV5-1,many,TGCGCCAGCAGCTTGACGGTATCGAGCGGGGGGGCAAATGAGCAGTTCTTC,CASSLTVSSGGANEQFF
TRBD1,TRBJ2-7,TRBV14,NA,TGTGCCAGCAGCTCGACCACGGGACAGGGTTCCTACGAGCAGTACTTC,CASSSTTGQGSYEQYF
NA,TRBJ2-7,TRBV6-2/TRBV6-3,few,TGTGCCAGCAGTAACTCCGCTGACAGGCTCCCGACCTACGAGCAGTACTTC,CASSNSADRLPTYEQYF
NA,TRBJ2-7,TRBV24-1,many,TGTGCCACCAGTCCGCCAGTCAACGAGCAGTACTTC,CATSPPVNEQYF
TRBD2,TRBJ2-1,TRBV20-1,NA,TGCAGTGCTAGCGGGAGGGACGTCGAGCAGTTCTTC,CSASGRDVEQFF
NA,TRBJ2-1,TRBV2,few,TGTGCCAGCAGTGGAGGGACGGGCTCCTACAATGAGCAGTTCTTC,CASSGGTGSYNEQFF
NA,TRBJ2-5,TRBV12-3/TRBV12-4,NA,TGTGCCAGCAGTTTATCCCCCCACAAGGGGGACCAAGAGACCCAGTACTTC,CASSLSPHKGDQETQYF
NA,TRBJ1-3,TRBV29-1,many,TGCAGCGCAGCGGGAGGGGAGGGAAACACCATATATTTT,CSAAGGEGNTIYF
NA,TRBJ2-3,TRBV4-2,many,TGTGCCAGCAGCCAAGAAGATACGCAGTATTTT,CASSQEDTQYF
NA,TRBJ1-1,TRBV6-1,many,TGTGCCAGCAGTGAAGACGGAGCAGTGAACACTGAAGCTTTCTTT,CASSEDGAVNTEAFF
NA,TRBJ1-2,TRBV20-1,NA,TGCAGTGCTCTTGGGACCTTTAACTATGGCTACACCTTC,CSALGTFNYGYTF
NA,TRBJ2-7,TRBV11-2,NA,TGTGCCAGCAACTTATTACATTCAGGGTTTGAGCAGTACTTC,CASNLLHSGFEQYF
NA,TRBJ1-5,TRBV28,few,TGTGCCAGCAGTTTATTAGCAGGGGATGGGCAGCCCCAGCATTTT,CASSLLAGDGQPQHF
TRBD2,TRBJ2-7,TRBV18,NA,TGTGCCAGCTCAGCTAGCGGGACGTTCTACGAGCAGTACTTC,CASSASGTFYEQYF
TRBD2,TRBJ2-3,TRBV6-1,few,TGTGCCAGCAGTCAGAGCGGGGGGGCGGTGGATACGCAGTATTTT,CASSQSGGAVDTQYF
TRBD2,TRBJ2-5,TRBV5-1,NA,TGCGCCAGCAGCGCGACTAGCGGGAGTGGGGAGACCCAGTACTTC,CASSATSGSGETQYF
TRBD1,TRBJ2-3,TRBV5-1,NA,TGCGCCAGCAGCTTGGTGACAGGGGGCATGGCAGATACGCAGTATTTT,CASSLVTGGMADTQYF
NA,TRBJ2-7,TRBV7-9,once,TGTGCCAGCAGCTTTGGGCGGGGAAGCCTCCACGAGCAGTACTTC,CASSFGRGSLHEQYF
NA,TRBJ2-1,TRBV2,many,TGTGCCAGCAGTGAATTGGCAGGATATGAGCAGTTCTTC,CASSELAGYEQFF
TRBD2,TRBJ2-2,TRBV20-1,many,TGCAGTGCGGGAGCGGGGGCGAAGAACACCGGGGAGCTGTTTTTT,CSAGAGAKNTGELFF
TRBD2,TRBJ2-7,TRBV6-2/TRBV6-3,many,TGTGCCAGCAGTTACGGGACTAGCGGAATGTCGGAGCAGTACTTC,CASSYGTSGMSEQYF
NA,TRBJ1-5,TRBV20-1,NA,TGCAGTGCTAGAGTTCCAGGAACCAATCAGCCCCAGCATTTT,CSARVPGTNQPQHF
NA,TRBJ1-1,TRBV7-8,NA,TGTGCCAGCAGCTTAGTCGGAGGGGGTTACACTGAAGCTTTCTTT,CASSLVGGGYTEAFF